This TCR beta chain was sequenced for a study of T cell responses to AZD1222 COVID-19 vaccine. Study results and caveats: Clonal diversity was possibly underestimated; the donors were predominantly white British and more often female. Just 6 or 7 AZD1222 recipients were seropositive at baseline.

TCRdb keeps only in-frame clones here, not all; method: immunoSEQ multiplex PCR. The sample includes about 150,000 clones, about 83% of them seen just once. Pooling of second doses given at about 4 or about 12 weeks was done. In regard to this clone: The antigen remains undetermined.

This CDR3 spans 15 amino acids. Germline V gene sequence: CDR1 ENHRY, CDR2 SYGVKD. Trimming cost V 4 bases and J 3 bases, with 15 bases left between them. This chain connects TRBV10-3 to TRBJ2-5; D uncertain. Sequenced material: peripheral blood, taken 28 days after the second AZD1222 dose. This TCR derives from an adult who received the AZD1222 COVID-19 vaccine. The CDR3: CAISGSGELEETQYF. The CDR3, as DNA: TGTGCCATCAGTGGCTCAGGAGAACTGGAAGAGACCCAGTACTTC.